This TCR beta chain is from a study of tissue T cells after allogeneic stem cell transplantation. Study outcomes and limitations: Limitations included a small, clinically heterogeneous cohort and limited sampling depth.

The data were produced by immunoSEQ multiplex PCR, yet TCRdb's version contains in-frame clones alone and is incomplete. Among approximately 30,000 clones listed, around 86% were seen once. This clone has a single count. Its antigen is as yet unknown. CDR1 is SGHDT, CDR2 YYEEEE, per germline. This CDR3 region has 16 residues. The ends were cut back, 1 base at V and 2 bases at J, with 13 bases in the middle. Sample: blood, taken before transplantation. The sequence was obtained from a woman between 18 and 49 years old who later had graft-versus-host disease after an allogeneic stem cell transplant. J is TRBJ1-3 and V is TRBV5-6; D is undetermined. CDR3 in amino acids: CASSLYTPVPGNTIYF. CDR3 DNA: TGTGCCAGCAGCTTGTACACCCCCGTGCCTGGAAACACCATATATTTT.